The 22 T cell receptor beta chains listed next were all sequenced from one sample in a study of cytomegalovirus exposure and HLA in healthy donors. Researchers ran the PCR with 60 Vbeta and 13 Jbeta primers. TCRdb's copy holds only in-frame clones and misses some; the assay was immunoSEQ multiplex PCR. The data contain about 130,000 clones, around 83% of them singletons. The sequenced material came from PBMCs. Receptors were obtained from a woman aged 18-29 years in good health and CMV-seropositive.

V and J are TRBV9 and TRBJ2-1, with 12 bases identical to TRBD2. V trimming: 0 bases; J trimming: 8 bases; junction bases outside the gene matches: 3. CDR1 and CDR2 (germline): SGDLS, YYNGEE. The CDR3 has 15 amino acids. As DNA, the CDR3 is TGTGCCAGCAGCGTAGGGGCTAGCGGGGGGGATGAGCAGTTCTTC. Its translation is CASSVGASGGDEQFF.

This chain connects TRBV5-1 to TRBJ1-6; D gene ambiguous. This CDR3 contains 15 residues. Trimming took 0 bases from V and 5 from J, leaving 9 bases between them. Germline CDR1 is SGHRS and CDR2 is YFSETQ. CDR3 nucleotide sequence: TGCGCCAGCAGCTTGGAGCCAGACAATAATTCACCCCTCCACTTT. This encodes CASSLEPDNNSPLHF.

The count of this clone is one. This rearrangement joins TRBV14 to TRBJ2-3; TRBD2 agrees at 13 bases. Trimming at V came to 4 bases and at J to 1 base, leaving 5 bases not matched to a gene. Germline CDR1 SGHDN, CDR2 FVKESK. The CDR3 contains 17 residues. In nucleotides, the CDR3 is TGTGCCAGCAGCCTCAGACTAGCGGGGGGCGGCACAGATACGCAGTATTTT. This translates into CASSLRLAGGGTDTQYF.

This chain connects TRBV30 to TRBJ1-5, with 7 bases lining up with TRBD1. This CDR3 has 13 amino acids. Germline loops: CDR1 GTSNPN, CDR2 SVGIG (reference sequence). After removal of 2 bases from V and 6 bases from J, the junction contained 4 bases not matched to a gene. CDR3 residues: CAWSPGGGQPQHF. The CDR3 DNA sequence: TGTGCCTGGAGTCCAGGGGGTGGTCAGCCCCAGCATTTT.

The chain employs TRBV5-1 and TRBJ1-3; the D gene is possibly TRBD1 (5 bases). Germline loops: CDR1 SGHRS, CDR2 YFSETQ. Trimming removed 4 bases at V and 2 bases at J, with 16 bases between. The CDR3 loop spans 16 amino acids. The CDR3 spells CASSPVGGSAGNTIYF. DNA of the CDR3: TGCGCCAGCAGCCCAGTGGGGGGATCGGCTGGAAACACCATATATTTT.

This chain connects TRBV27 to TRBJ2-7, with D uncertain. Deletions cut 5 bases from V and 3 bases from J, with 14 bases between. CDR1 is MNHEY, CDR2 SMNVEV, per germline (reference sequence). This CDR3 contains 14 residues. This CDR3 reads CASSLQATGYEQYF. CDR3 nucleotide sequence: TGTGCCAGCAGTCTCCAGGCCACCGGCTACGAGCAGTACTTC.

V usage is TRBV27 and J usage is TRBJ2-7, with TRBD1 matching over 12 bases. CDR1 MNHEY and CDR2 SMNVEV come from the germline V gene (reference sequence). There are 14 residues in the CDR3. The V segment lost 4 bases and the J segment 9 bases; nucleotides outside the gene matches: 7. CDR3 nucleotide sequence: TGTGCCAGCAGTTATTCCGGGACAGGGGGCCTGCAGTACTTC. Protein: CASSYSGTGGLQYF.

CDR3 sequence (DNA): TGTGCCAGCAGTCCCCTCAACACCGGGGAGCTGTTTTTT. Translated: CASSPLNTGELFF. The J gene is TRBJ2-2, the V gene TRBV28; D not certain. The CDR3 sequence is 13 residues long. Germline-derived CDR1 and CDR2 are MDHEN and SYDVKM. V was cut by 5 bases and J by 2 bases, with 6 bases left in between.

This sequence joins TRBV18 and TRBJ1-2, with a tentative D call TRBD1 (6 bases). Trimming removed 2 bases at V and 3 bases at J, with 10 bases between. Per the germline V gene, CDR1 is KGHSH and CDR2 is LQKENI. The CDR3 is 14 amino acids. The CDR3: CASSPEQGDYGYTF. The CDR3 nucleotides read TGTGCCAGCTCACCAGAACAGGGTGACTATGGCTACACCTTC. The full variable domain, rest sourced from reference TRBV18 and TRBJ1-2, is NAGVMQNPRHLVRRRGQEARLRCSPMKGHSHVYWYRQLPEEGLKFMVYLQKENIIDESGMPKERFSAEFPKEGPSILRIQQVVRGDSAAYFCASSPEQGDYGYTFGSGTRLTVV.

The rearrangement uses TRBV28 and TRBJ1-1, with 7 bases lining up with TRBD1. J was trimmed by 0 bases and V by 11 bases; bases with no gene match: 6. CDR1 and CDR2 (germline): MDHEN, SYDVKM. The CDR3 runs to 13 residues. CDR3 bases: TGTGCCGCGCCGGGACAGCTGAACACTGAAGCTTTCTTT. Amino acids: CAAPGQLNTEAFF. The whole variable domain, remainder taken from reference TRBV28 and TRBJ1-1, is DVKVTQSSRYLVKRTGEKVFLECVQDMDHENMFWYRQDPGLGLRLIYFSYDVKMKEKGDIPEGYSVSREKKERFSLILESASTNQTSMYLCAAPGQLNTEAFFGQGTRLTVV.

CDR3 sequence: CASSVRTAYEQYF. Here the CDR3 DNA reads TGTGCCAGCAGTGTTCGGACAGCCTACGAGCAGTACTTC. V and J are TRBV6-5 and TRBJ2-7; the D gene is possibly TRBD1 (6 bases). The CDR3 consists of 13 residues. The V end lost 5 bases, the J end lost 2 bases, and 10 bases lay between the germline ends. Germline CDR1 and CDR2: MNHEY and SVGAGI.

The genes are TRBV6-1 and TRBJ1-5; tentative D call: TRBD1 (5 bases). Trimming shortened V by 8 bases and J by 3 bases, and 14 bases separated the two germline ends. Germline V gives CDR1 MNHNS, CDR2 SASEGT. The CDR3 is 14 amino acids. CDR3 amino acids: CASGAHVDNQPQHF. In DNA form, the CDR3 reads TGTGCCAGCGGGGCCCATGTAGACAATCAGCCCCAGCATTTT.

The chain combines TRBV10-3 with TRBJ1-6; 10 nucleotides agree with TRBD1. Germline values: CDR1 ENHRY, CDR2 SYGVKD. V lost 6 bases, J lost 14 bases, and 7 bases stayed unmatched. CDR3 length: 13 amino acids. CDR3 bases: TGTGCCATCAGGGGGACAGGGGAAGAAACCCTCCACTTT. Translation gives CAIRGTGEETLHF.

CDR3: CASSFGNDEQYF. CDR3 bases: TGTGCCAGCAGCTTCGGTAATGACGAGCAGTACTTC. This sequence joins TRBV7-9 and TRBJ2-7, with D hard to call. The CDR3 totals 12 residues. V lost 3 bases and J 5 bases, leaving 8 bases between the germline ends. Germline loops: CDR1 SEHNR, CDR2 FQNEAQ (reference sequence).

This clone was recorded many times. The chain is built from TRBV29-1 and TRBJ2-7; D unresolved. V was trimmed by 4 bases and J by 5 bases, leaving 12 bases between them. The CDR3 sequence is 12 residues long. Looked up from germline, CDR1 is SQVTM and CDR2 is ANQGSEA. CDR3 DNA sequence: TGCAGCGTTGTGGCAGTTTTGGACGAGCAGTACTTC. This encodes CSVVAVLDEQYF.

V is TRBV6-6 and J is TRBJ2-3; 8 bases are shared with TRBD1. V was pared by 0 bases and J by 2 bases, with 4 bases of the junction left unmatched. Per germline, CDR1 MNHNY and CDR2 SVGAGI (reference sequence). The CDR3 extends over 16 amino acids. The CDR3 is CASSYSDRAITDTQYF. CDR3 in DNA: TGTGCCAGCAGTTACTCGGACAGGGCAATCACAGATACGCAGTATTTT.

J is TRBJ2-3 and V is TRBV6-1, with 8 nucleotides matching TRBD2. Looked up from germline, CDR1 is MNHNS and CDR2 is SASEGT. With 7 bases clipped from V and 3 bases from J, the junction kept 6 bases outside the gene matches. The CDR3 runs 14 residues. The CDR3 loop reads CASKVGGATDTQYF. Written as DNA, the CDR3 is TGTGCCAGCAAAGTCGGGGGGGCTACAGATACGCAGTATTTT.

DNA of the CDR3: TGTGCCAGCAGCTTTTTGTTTATGGAGACCCAGTACTTC. Translating gives CASSFLFMETQYF. The chain couples TRBV5-8 to TRBJ2-5; D gene uncertain. CDR3 length: 13 amino acids. V dropped 2 bases and J dropped 5 bases, with 10 bases sitting between them. Germline V gene lookup returns CDR1 SGHTS and CDR2 YDEGEE.

The V call is TRBV19, the J call TRBJ2-7, with 9 bases aligning to TRBD1. The CDR3 is made up of 15 amino acids. V lost 6 bases to trimming and J lost 4 bases; unmatched junction nucleotides: 10. CDR1 is LNHDA and CDR2 is SQIVND in the germline V gene (reference sequence). The CDR3 DNA sequence: TGTGCCAGTAGACCTGGACAGGGGATGGGGTACGAGCAGTACTTC. It is translated as CASRPGQGMGYEQYF.

V and J are TRBV5-5 and TRBJ1-2, with 7 positions matching TRBD1. The CDR3 covers 14 residues. The trim removed 4 bases at V and 2 bases at J, leaving 5 bases unmatched. In germline, CDR1 is SGHKS, CDR2 YYEKEE (reference sequence). In DNA form, the CDR3 reads TGTGCCAGCAGCCAACAGGGGACAAACTATGGCTACACCTTC. This encodes CASSQQGTNYGYTF.

The gene calls are TRBV6-5 and TRBJ1-1; 8 bases are a match to TRBD1. V trimming: 2 bases; J trimming: 2 bases; junction bases outside the gene matches: 1. Germline values: CDR1 MNHEY, CDR2 SVGAGI. CDR3 length: 14 residues. CDR3: CASSYGTGNTEAFF. In DNA form, the CDR3 reads TGTGCCAGCAGTTACGGGACAGGAAACACTGAAGCTTTCTTT.

The chain couples TRBV4-1 to TRBJ2-3; TRBD2 matches at 8 bases. This CDR3 has 17 amino acids. The germline V gene has CDR1 MGHRA and CDR2 YSYEKL. V was pared by 0 bases and J by 5 bases, with 10 bases of the junction left unmatched. The CDR3 loop is CASSQEFGGGGIDTQYF. The CDR3 coding sequence is TGCGCCAGCAGCCAAGAGTTCGGGGGGGGAGGTATAGATACGCAGTATTTT.